The clone carrying this T cell receptor beta chain was counted only a few times. The CDR3 has 14 residues. V lost 4 bases, J lost 5 bases, and 15 bases lay in between. Germline V gene data show CDR1 as SGDLS and CDR2 as YYNGEE. These data originate in a study of blood T cell repertoires in COVID-19. On the study more broadly: T cells, B-cell-depleted T cells, or PBMCs supplied cDNA or gDNA.

Authors' analysis steps: The assay estimated nucleated cells by amplifying reference gene primers. Sequencing used immunoSEQ multiplex PCR; TCRdb keeps in-frame clones, though not all of them. Clonal size and the V and J genes are those of that table, whereas D and trimming came from the DNA. This table has roughly 100,000 clones, around 80% appearing once. The origin of this receptor is a woman of 80 years or more with acute or convalescent COVID-19. V and J are TRBV9 and TRBJ2-5; D possibly corresponds to TRBD2 (7 bases). The sequenced material came from peripheral blood. CDR3 nucleotide sequence: TGTGCCAGCAGCCCGTGGGAGGGGGGGGAGACCCAGTACTTC. It yields the protein CASSPWEGGETQYF.